This T cell receptor beta chain was recorded in a study of T-cell memory formation after mild COVID-19. This clonotype was seen many times. Its antigen is as yet unknown. Study-level points and caveats: Day 15 to 85 contracting clones showed balanced CD4/CD8; later expanders leaned CD4+.

Via MiXCR, TCRdb re-called the 5' RACE reads, giving one row per CDR3 protein. Here the sample spans hundreds of thousands of distinct CDR3 sequences, approximately 18% being singletons. Input material: PBMCs or a T cell subset sorted from them (not recorded which). This receptor was taken from an adult woman who had mild COVID-19 (a few samples of this study predate the infection). Cell type and time point are not known.

The DNA for the CDR3 is TGTGCCAGCAGCGTTAACCCCGGGACTAGCGGGATGGATACGCAGTATTTT. Translation: CASSVNPGTSGMDTQYF. This sequence joins TRBV9 and TRBJ2-3, with 13 bases that match TRBD2. The CDR3 covers 17 residues. Trimming took 2 bases from V and 6 from J; bases not matched to a gene: 9. The V gene's germline CDR1 is SGDLS and CDR2 YYNGEE. Full variable domain (rest looked up from reference TRBV9 and TRBJ2-3): DSGVTQTPKHLITATGQRVTLRCSPRSGDLSVYWYQQSLDQGLQFLIQYYNGEERAKGNILERFSAQQFPDLHSELNLSSLELGDSALYFCASSVNPGTSGMDTQYFGPGTRLTVL.